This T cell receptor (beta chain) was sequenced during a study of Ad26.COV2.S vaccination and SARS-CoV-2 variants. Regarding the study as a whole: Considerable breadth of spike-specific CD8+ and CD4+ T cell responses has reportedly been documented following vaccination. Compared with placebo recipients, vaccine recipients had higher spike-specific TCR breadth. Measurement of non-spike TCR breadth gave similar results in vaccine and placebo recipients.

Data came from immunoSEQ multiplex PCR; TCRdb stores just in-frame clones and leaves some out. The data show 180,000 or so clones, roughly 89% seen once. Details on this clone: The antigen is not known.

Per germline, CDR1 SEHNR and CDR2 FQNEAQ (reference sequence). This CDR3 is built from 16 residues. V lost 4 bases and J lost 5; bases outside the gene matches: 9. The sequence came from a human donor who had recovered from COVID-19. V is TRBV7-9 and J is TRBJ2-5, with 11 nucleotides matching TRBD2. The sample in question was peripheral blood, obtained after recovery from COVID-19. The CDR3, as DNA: TGTGCCAGCAGCTCGCAACTAGCGGGGGTCCGGGAGACCCAGTACTTC. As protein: CASSSQLAGVRETQYF.